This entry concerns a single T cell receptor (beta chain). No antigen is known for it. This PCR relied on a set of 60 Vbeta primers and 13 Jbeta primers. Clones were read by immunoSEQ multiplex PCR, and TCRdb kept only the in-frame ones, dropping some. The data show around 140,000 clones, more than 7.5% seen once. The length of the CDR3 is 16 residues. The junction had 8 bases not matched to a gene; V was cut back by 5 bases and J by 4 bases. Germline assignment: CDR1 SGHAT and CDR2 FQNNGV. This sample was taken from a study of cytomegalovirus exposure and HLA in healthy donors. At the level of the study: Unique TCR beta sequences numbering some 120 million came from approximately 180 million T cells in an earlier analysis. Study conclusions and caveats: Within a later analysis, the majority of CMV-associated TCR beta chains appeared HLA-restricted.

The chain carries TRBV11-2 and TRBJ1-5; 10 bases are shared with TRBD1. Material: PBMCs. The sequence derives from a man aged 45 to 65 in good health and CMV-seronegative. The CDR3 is CASSTGTGVRNQPQHF. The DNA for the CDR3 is TGTGCCAGCAGCACCGGGACAGGGGTTCGAAATCAGCCCCAGCATTTT.